This T cell receptor (beta chain) came from a study of T cells after posttransplantation cyclophosphamide. Profiled with immunoSEQ multiplex PCR; TCRdb holds only in-frame clones, not every one. The sample includes around 4,100 clones, about 76% seen only once; the top ten take around two fifths. For this clone: Its specificity is unknown.

CDR1 is LGHNA, CDR2 YSLEER, per germline. V lost 0 bases, J lost 4 bases, and 9 bases lay in between. The CDR3 length is 14 residues. The study, taken as a whole, reports: TRB clonality was highly associated with recipient CMV seropositivity and reactivation. Donor-recipient repertoire similarity was low at 1-2 months, rising over year one.

A marrow graft followed busulfan-fludarabine conditioning, with cyclophosphamide on days +3 and +4. Sample: PBMCs, taken about 4 weeks after a stem cell transplant with posttransplant cyclophosphamide. This sequence originates from a male patient aged 45-60 years who received an allogeneic stem cell transplant from an unrelated donor, was CMV-positive, and had acute GVHD only. Certain T cells may be donor cells from the graft. The genes are TRBV4-3 and TRBJ2-5, with D maybe TRBD2 (6 bases). The DNA for the CDR3 is TGCGCCAGCAGCCAAGATTTACTAGCAGAGACCCAGTACTTC. Translated: CASSQDLLAETQYF.